Listed below are T cell receptor beta chains from one sample, sequenced in a study of Ad26.COV2.S vaccination and SARS-CoV-2 variants. Using immunoSEQ multiplex PCR, the repertoire was profiled, and TCRdb retains in-frame clones only, with some absent. The data contain 440,000 or so clones, approximately 92% of them singletons. The sample here was peripheral blood, taken in a trial of Ad26.COV2.S vaccine versus placebo. All receptors derive from a person aged 18-60 years who received the Ad26.COV2.S COVID-19 vaccine or a placebo. Both conserved end residues are part of each CDR3. A D gene is named only where the DNA matches it firmly. Size is omitted from some rows. Given values are once, few, many or a class for expanded clones.

d_call,clone_size,v_call,j_call,cdr3_nt,cdr3_aa
TRBD1,.,TRBV7-8,TRBJ1-5,TGTGCCAGCAGCCGACAGGACAGGGGCAATCAGCCCCAGCATTTT,CASSRQDRGNQPQHF
.,.,TRBV30,TRBJ1-5,TGTGCCTGGAGTGTAGGGGACCATCGGAGCAATCAGCCCCAGCATTTT,CAWSVGDHRSNQPQHF
.,once,TRBV19,TRBJ2-7,TGTGCCAGTAGTATAGGGTTGGGGTTCGAGCAGTACTTC,CASSIGLGFEQYF
.,.,TRBV4-3,TRBJ1-4,TGCGCCAGCAGCCAACGGGGCACAACTAATGAAAAACTGTTTTTT,CASSQRGTTNEKLFF
.,few,TRBV4-3,TRBJ2-4,TGCGCCAGCAGCCAAGGACTCGGCGGCAGGTATGAAGCCCTAGCCAAAAACATTCAGTACTTC,CASSQGLGGRYEALAKNIQYF
.,once,TRBV20-1,TRBJ1-3,TGCAGTGCTAGTTTAGGGACTGGAAACACCATATATTTT,CSASLGTGNTIYF
.,.,TRBV5-1,TRBJ1-6,TGCGCCAGCAGCTTGTCGAGTGGGCGAAATTCACCCCTCCACTTT,CASSLSSGRNSPLHF
.,.,TRBV27,TRBJ2-3,TGTGCCAGCAGTTTTGTGCAGTACACAGATACGCAGTATTTT,CASSFVQYTDTQYF
.,.,TRBV19,TRBJ1-3,TGTGCCAGTAGTATCCTCCTTCAACCCACCTCTGGAAACACCATATATTTT,CASSILLQPTSGNTIYF
.,once,TRBV28,TRBJ1-2,TGTGCCAGCAGACAGGGATACTATGGCTACACCTTC,CASRQGYYGYTF
TRBD1,.,TRBV28,TRBJ1-5,TGTGCCAGCAGAAGGACAGGGACAGACCAGCCCCAGCATTTT,CASRRTGTDQPQHF
TRBD1,.,TRBV4-1,TRBJ1-2,TGCGCCAGCAGCCAAGAAGGGGGCCAGGGGTTTAACTATGGCTACACCTTC,CASSQEGGQGFNYGYTF
TRBD1,.,TRBV6-5,TRBJ1-1,TGTGCCAGCAGTCCAGGGGGCATAGGGGTGGTAGCTTTCTTT,CASSPGGIGVVAFF
.,.,TRBV11-3,TRBJ2-1,TGTGCCAGCAGCTTAGGGCTAGGGGCCAATGAGCAGTTCTTC,CASSLGLGANEQFF
.,.,TRBV2,TRBJ2-3,TGTGCCAGTACAACAGGGTTTGGGACAGATACGCAGTATTTT,CASTTGFGTDTQYF
.,.,TRBV6-2/TRBV6-3,TRBJ2-2,TGTGCCAGCAGTTACAGGGGGAACGGGGAGCTGTTTTTT,CASSYRGNGELFF
.,.,TRBV7-5,TRBJ2-6,TGTGCCAGAAGCTTAAGGAGCTCTGGGGCCAACGTCCTGACTTTC,CARSLRSSGANVLTF